This T cell receptor beta chain is from a study of monozygotic twins with inflammatory bowel disease. Study findings and constraints: TCRbeta diversity (inverse Simpson) was lower in IBD patients than in healthy co-twins.

With respect to this clonotype: Antigen unknown.

Every TCR library drew on approximately 3.5 ug of total RNA. The team made cDNA by running eight separate reactions for each sample. Molecular identifiers with 6-nucleotide sample barcodes were added during cDNA synthesis via template switching. TCRdb reprocessed the 5' RACE reads; each CDR3 protein has one entry and no DNA is given. This sample contains around 380,000 distinct CDR3 sequences. There are 14 residues in the CDR3. Germline lookup yields CDR1 SNHLY and CDR2 FYNNEI. The genes are TRBV2 and TRBJ2-5; TCRdb's D call, TRBD1, is unchecked because there is no DNA. Sequencing input: blood. This TCR was recovered from a human donor with ulcerative colitis or Crohn's disease, or a healthy co-twin of an affected twin (not recorded which). The CDR3 protein is CASSPQGNQETQYF.